This passage covers 25 T cell receptor beta chains from one sample sequenced in a study of blood T cell repertoires in COVID-19. Profiled with immunoSEQ multiplex PCR; TCRdb holds only in-frame clones, not every one. The profile shows over 250,000 clones, roughly 86% of them singletons. Sequenced: PBMCs or T cells enriched from blood (not recorded which). Source of these receptors: a woman aged 55-70 years who had recovered from COVID-19.

This sequence joins TRBV24-1 and TRBJ2-1; 13 nucleotides line up with TRBD2. Trimming removed 4 bases from V and 1 base from J; junction bases left unmatched: 3. CDR1 is KGHDR and CDR2 is SFDVKD in the germline V gene. This CDR3 is built from 17 residues. The DNA for the CDR3 is TGTGCCACCAGTGACTCGACTAGCGGGAGGTCCTACAATGAGCAGTTCTTC. Translated, it gives CATSDSTSGRSYNEQFF.

For the CDR3, the DNA is TGCGCCAGCAGCTCCGGGACAGGGACCATCCAAGAGACCCAGTACTTC. Translated, it gives CASSSGTGTIQETQYF. This chain joins TRBV5-1 and TRBJ2-5; TRBD1 agrees at 9 bases. The J segment lost 1 base and the V segment lost 3 bases, leaving 7 bases of the junction unmatched. CDR3 length: 16 amino acids. Germline V lookup: CDR1 SGHRS, CDR2 YFSETQ. The full variable domain, in which reference TRBV5-1 and TRBJ2-5 provide the parts outside the CDR3, is KAGVTQTPRYLIKTRGQQVTLSCSPISGHRSVSWYQQTPGQGLQFLFEYFSETQRNKGNFPGRFSGRQFSNSRSEMNVSTLELGDSALYLCASSSGTGTIQETQYFGPGTRLLVL.

This clone was counted only a few times. This rearrangement joins TRBV13 to TRBJ2-2; D uncertain. The CDR3 is made up of 12 amino acids. V lost 5 bases to trimming and J lost 7 bases, with 8 bases between them. Germline assignment: CDR1 PRHDT and CDR2 FYEKMQ (reference sequence). The CDR3 DNA reads as TGTGCCAGCAGCCACAACCGCGGGGAGCTGTTTTTT. The encoded protein is CASSHNRGELFF.

This chain connects TRBV6-5 to TRBJ1-6; D not resolved. Germline CDR1 and CDR2: MNHEY and SVGAGI. This CDR3 contains 13 residues. Trimming pared 2 bases from V and 7 bases from J, leaving 6 bases between. The CDR3 sequence: CASSYEQNSPLHF. In nucleotides, the CDR3 is TGTGCCAGCAGTTACGAACAGAATTCACCCCTCCACTTT.

The rearrangement joins TRBV5-8 to TRBJ1-1, with a possible D match to TRBD1 (6 bases). CDR3 size: 13 residues. CDR1 is SGHTS and CDR2 is YDEGEE in the germline V gene. Trimming removed 4 bases at V and 3 bases at J, with 10 bases between. The CDR3 region has the DNA TGTGCCAGCAGCCTCGGACAGTACACTGAAGCTTTCTTT. It yields the protein CASSLGQYTEAFF.

The V and J genes are TRBV7-3 and TRBJ2-5; the match to TRBD1 covers 12 bases. Germline lookup yields CDR1 SGHTA and CDR2 FQGTGA. The CDR3 totals 15 residues. V lost 5 bases and J lost 5; bases outside the gene matches: 6. The CDR3 DNA reads as TGTGCCAGCAGCCTCGCCGGGACAGGGGGCGAGACCCAGTACTTC. Its protein product is CASSLAGTGGETQYF. Full variable domain (missing parts from reference TRBV7-3 and TRBJ2-5): GAGVSQTPSNKVTEKGKYVELRCDPISGHTALYWYRQSLGQGPEFLIYFQGTGAADDSGLPNDRFFAVRPEGSVSTLKIQRTERGDSAVYLCASSLAGTGGETQYFGPGTRLLVL.

V is TRBV9 and J is TRBJ2-3; perhaps TRBD2 as D (5 bases). CDR3 length: 16 amino acids. Between the trimmed V and J ends, which lost 3 bases and 0 bases, there was a span of 14 bases. Germline CDR1 SGDLS, CDR2 YYNGEE. In DNA, the CDR3 is TGTGCCAGCAGCGCCCGTGGCGGGTCCAGCACAGATACGCAGTATTTT. Its translation: CASSARGGSSTDTQYF.

This clone was seen once. V and J are TRBV25-1 and TRBJ1-6, with D possibly being TRBD1 (5 bases). Trimming stripped 5 bases from V and 6 bases from J, with 11 bases between. The CDR3 sequence is 14 residues long. Germline CDR1 reads MGHDK; CDR2 reads SYGVNS. CDR3 in amino acids: CASSRGNPNSPLHF. The CDR3 DNA follows: TGTGCCAGCAGTAGGGGAAACCCTAATTCACCCCTCCACTTT.

This sequence joins TRBV28 and TRBJ2-7; 7 nucleotides align to TRBD1. Germline CDR1 is MDHEN and CDR2 is SYDVKM. The CDR3 covers 14 residues. V lost 4 bases to trimming and J lost 6 bases; unmatched junction nucleotides: 9. The CDR3 protein is CASSWGQQGREQYF. In DNA form, the CDR3 reads TGTGCCAGCAGTTGGGGTCAACAGGGGCGCGAGCAGTACTTC.

The chain recombines TRBV27 with TRBJ1-6; 9 bases map to TRBD1. Per the germline V gene, CDR1 is MNHEY and CDR2 is SMNVEV (reference sequence). The CDR3 loop spans 14 amino acids. The ends lost 4 bases at V and 10 bases at J; junction bases unmatched: 5. CDR3 in DNA: TGTGCCAGCAGTTCGGGACAGGGTGGCTCACCCCTCCACTTT. Translation gives CASSSGQGGSPLHF.

The V call is TRBV7-9, the J call TRBJ2-7, with TRBD2 identical over 9 bases. Germline CDR1 SEHNR, CDR2 FQNEAQ (reference sequence). The CDR3 is 16 amino acids. Trimming at V came to 2 bases and at J to 5 bases, leaving 10 bases not matched to a gene. The CDR3 is CASSLFVAGVVNEQYF. The DNA of the CDR3 is TGTGCCAGCAGCTTATTTGTAGCGGGAGTCGTCAACGAGCAGTACTTC.

For the CDR3, the DNA is TGTGCCAGCAGCTTATTTCCCGGGACACTCAGCTCCTACGAGCAGTACTTC. Residues: CASSLFPGTLSSYEQYF. The V and J genes are TRBV7-9 and TRBJ2-7; D is perhaps TRBD1 (6 bases). V dropped 2 bases and J dropped 0 bases, with 17 bases sitting between them. The CDR3 consists of 17 residues. In germline, CDR1 is SEHNR, CDR2 FQNEAQ (reference sequence).

This clone is a singleton in its sample. The chain links TRBV5-1 to TRBJ2-1; 8 nucleotides align to TRBD2. The J segment lost 6 bases and the V segment lost 6 bases, leaving 8 bases of the junction unmatched. There are 14 residues in the CDR3. The germline V gene has CDR1 SGHRS and CDR2 YFSETQ. In DNA form, the CDR3 reads TGCGCCAGCATCCCTGGAGCGGGGGCCAATGAGCAGTTCTTC. Protein sequence: CASIPGAGANEQFF.

CDR3 sequence: CASSQGWDLNTEAFF. The CDR3 DNA sequence: TGCGCCAGCAGCCAAGGATGGGACTTGAACACTGAAGCTTTCTTT. V usage is TRBV4-1 and J usage is TRBJ1-1; the D gene is possibly TRBD1 (5 bases). V lost 1 base to trimming and J lost 0 bases, with 9 bases between them. Germline assignment: CDR1 MGHRA and CDR2 YSYEKL. The CDR3 covers 15 residues.

This clone was recorded only once. The chain couples TRBV13 to TRBJ1-2; D unresolved. Looked up from germline, CDR1 is PRHDT and CDR2 is FYEKMQ (reference sequence). The V end lost 3 bases, the J end lost 7 bases, and 6 bases lay between the germline ends. The CDR3 loop spans 11 amino acids. CDR3 sequence reads: CASSFVGGYTF. The CDR3 region has the DNA TGTGCCAGCAGCTTTGTCGGTGGCTACACCTTC. Together with reference TRBV13 and TRBJ1-2, the CDR3 gives the full variable domain: AAGVIQSPRHLIKEKRETATLKCYPIPRHDTVYWYQQGPGQDPQFLISFYEKMQSDKGSIPDRFSAQQFSDYHSELNMSSLELGDSALYFCASSFVGGYTFGSGTRLTVV.

By proportion, this clone is large. The chain couples TRBV4-1 to TRBJ2-7; the match to TRBD2 covers 7 bases. This CDR3 spans 16 amino acids. The ends lost 1 base at V and 1 base at J; junction bases unmatched: 7. From germline, CDR1 is MGHRA and CDR2 YSYEKL. The CDR3 DNA follows: TGCGCCAGCAGCCAAGGCAATAGCGGGCCGTCCTACGAGCAGTACTTC. Translation: CASSQGNSGPSYEQYF.

The gene calls are TRBV4-1 and TRBJ1-5, with TRBD1 matching over 9 bases. Germline CDR1 and CDR2: MGHRA and YSYEKL. The CDR3 has 15 residues. Losses at the gene ends were 0 bases for V and 6 bases for J; bases not matched to a gene: 3. CDR3 sequence reads: CASSQDRDRVQPQHF. CDR3 in DNA: TGCGCCAGCAGCCAAGATCGGGACAGGGTTCAGCCCCAGCATTTT.

This clone was counted a single time. The chain's CDR3 is CASSFVREGTEAFF. CDR3 in DNA: TGTGCCAGCAGCTTCGTCAGGGAGGGCACTGAAGCTTTCTTT. The V call is TRBV5-4, the J call TRBJ1-1; D is perhaps TRBD1 (5 bases). Germline V gene lookup returns CDR1 SGHNT and CDR2 YYREEE (reference sequence). V was trimmed by 2 bases and J by 4 bases, leaving 12 bases between them. This CDR3 has 14 residues.

V gene TRBV28 combines with J gene TRBJ1-1, with TRBD1 matching 7 bases. The CDR3 runs 16 residues. V lost 1 base and J lost 8; bases outside the gene matches: 13. CDR1 is MDHEN and CDR2 is SYDVKM in the germline V gene. Here the CDR3 reads CASSLYLQGGSPEAFF. CDR3 in DNA: TGTGCCAGCAGTTTATACCTCCAGGGGGGATCCCCCGAAGCTTTCTTT.

This rearrangement joins TRBV7-3 to TRBJ2-5; D possibly corresponds to TRBD1 (5 bases). V was pared by 1 base and J by 3 bases, with 6 bases between. This CDR3 has 13 amino acids. Looked up from germline, CDR1 is SGHTA and CDR2 is FQGTGA. CDR3 protein: CASSLKGEETQYF. Here the CDR3 DNA reads TGTGCCAGCAGCTTAAAAGGGGAAGAGACCCAGTACTTC.

V and J are TRBV5-1 and TRBJ2-2, with TRBD1 identical over 7 bases. The trim removed 2 bases at V and 0 bases at J, leaving 7 bases unmatched. There are 17 residues in the CDR3. The germline gives CDR1 SGHRS, CDR2 YFSETQ. The CDR3 reads CASSLGTALANTGELFF. CDR3 bases: TGCGCCAGCAGCTTAGGGACAGCCCTTGCGAACACCGGGGAGCTGTTTTTT.

The chain joins TRBV7-3 to TRBJ2-3; possibly TRBD1 for D (6 bases). The CDR3 is made up of 15 amino acids. The ends were cut back, 0 bases at V and 2 bases at J, with 9 bases in the middle. The germline gives CDR1 SGHTA, CDR2 FQGTGA. This CDR3 reads CASSLTGAITDTQYF. CDR3 DNA: TGTGCCAGCAGCTTAACGGGGGCGATCACAGATACGCAGTATTTT.

The rearrangement joins TRBV19 to TRBJ2-5; D is perhaps TRBD2 (6 bases). V was clipped by 8 bases and J by 2 bases, with 15 bases between them. CDR1 and CDR2 (germline): LNHDA, SQIVND (reference sequence). There are 14 residues in the CDR3. This chain's CDR3 is CASGGRGRQETQYF. CDR3 in DNA: TGTGCCAGTGGAGGACGGGGGAGGCAAGAGACCCAGTACTTC. The full variable domain, in which reference TRBV19 and TRBJ2-5 provide the parts outside the CDR3, is DGGITQSPKYLFRKEGQNVTLSCEQNLNHDAMYWYRQDPGQGLRLIYYSQIVNDFQKGDIAEGYSVSREKKESFPLTVTSAQKNPTAFYLCASGGRGRQETQYFGPGTRLLVL.

V and J are TRBV3-1 (or the pseudogene TRBV3-2) and TRBJ1-4; D not resolved. Trimming left V 3 bases short and J 10 bases short, with 15 bases between. The CDR3 spans 14 residues. CDR1 is LGHDT, CDR2 YNNKEL, per germline (reference sequence). Written as DNA, the CDR3 is TGTGCCAGCAGCCAGGGATGGCTGGCGGGAAAACTGTTTTTT. Translation gives CASSQGWLAGKLFF.

The V gene is TRBV25-1, the J gene TRBJ1-4; D gene unclear. This CDR3 region has 12 residues. Trimming took 1 base from V and 7 from J, leaving 4 bases between them. Per germline, CDR1 MGHDK and CDR2 SYGVNS. In DNA, the CDR3 is TGTGCCAGCAGTGAATCGGTTGAAAAACTGTTTTTT. Residues: CASSESVEKLFF.